This T cell receptor (beta chain) came from a study of T cell responses to AZD1222 COVID-19 vaccine. Trimming removed 5 bases from V and 10 bases from J; junction bases left unmatched: 10. The CDR3 length is 14 residues. The germline gives CDR1 GTSNPN, CDR2 SVGIG (reference sequence). Assay used: immunoSEQ multiplex PCR; TCRdb lists only in-frame clones, some missing. The sample contains under 150,000 clones, about nine tenths of which appear only once. This clonotype was obtained from an adult in good health. Material: peripheral blood, obtained on day 0 of AZD1222 vaccination. The rearrangement uses TRBV30 and TRBJ1-4; 10 bases agree with TRBD1. CDR3 residues: CAWLPGTGVGKLFF. The CDR3 nucleotides are TGTGCCTGGTTGCCCGGGACAGGGGTCGGAAAACTGTTTTTT.